These 20 T cell receptor beta chains came from one sample sequenced in a study of blood T cell repertoires in COVID-19. Here immunoSEQ multiplex PCR was the method, and the copy in TCRdb shows in-frame clones only, minus some. The sample shows some 490,000 clones, 80% to 90% of them seen only once. The source material was peripheral blood. The receptors were sampled from a human donor in a cohort sampled during active COVID-19.

This chain links TRBV6-6 with TRBJ2-1; 9 bases match TRBD2. The CDR3 consists of 15 residues. After removal of 4 bases from V and 4 bases from J, the junction contained 5 bases not matched to a gene. In germline, CDR1 is MNHNY, CDR2 SVGAGI (reference sequence). CDR3 bases: TGTGCCAGCAGTTCCCAGCGGGAGGTATACAATGAGCAGTTCTTC. As protein: CASSSQREVYNEQFF.

The rearrangement uses TRBV6-5 and TRBJ1-1; no definite D call. CDR1 and CDR2 (germline): MNHEY, SVGAGI. The CDR3 consists of 13 residues. V gave up 9 bases and J gave up 4 bases, with 15 bases separating them. The CDR3 spells CASGLGVSTEAFF. The CDR3, as DNA: TGTGCCAGTGGGCTGGGAGTCAGCACTGAAGCTTTCTTT.

The chain combines TRBV19 with TRBJ1-5; no reliable D call. Trimming left V 1 base short and J 0 bases short, with 16 bases between. Looked up from germline, CDR1 is LNHDA and CDR2 is SQIVND (reference sequence). CDR3 length: 18 amino acids. The CDR3 is CASSIVLEGIYSNQPQHF. Written as DNA, the CDR3 is TGTGCCAGTAGTATAGTCCTCGAGGGAATATATAGCAATCAGCCCCAGCATTTT. Full variable domain (missing parts from reference TRBV19 and TRBJ1-5): DGGITQSPKYLFRKEGQNVTLSCEQNLNHDAMYWYRQDPGQGLRLIYYSQIVNDFQKGDIAEGYSVSREKKESFPLTVTSAQKNPTAFYLCASSIVLEGIYSNQPQHFGDGTRLSIL.

V and J are TRBV4-2 and TRBJ2-1; 9 nucleotides agree with TRBD2. CDR1 and CDR2 from the germline V gene are LGHNA and YNFKEQ. This CDR3 has 14 residues. J gave up 8 bases and V 4 bases, and 6 bases lay outside the gene matches. As DNA, the CDR3 is TGTGCCAGCAGCCGAAGCGGGGGGTGGGATGAGCAGTTCTTC. The encoded protein is CASSRSGGWDEQFF.

The gene calls are TRBV12-3 or TRBV12-4 and TRBJ2-3; the D gene is possibly TRBD2 (5 bases). The CDR3 length is 12 residues. V gave up 0 bases and J gave up 11 bases, with 9 bases separating them. The CDR3 DNA reads TGTGCCAGCAGTTTAGCGGACTTCGGGCAGTATTTT. Translated, it gives CASSLADFGQYF.

The gene calls are TRBV11-1 and TRBJ2-7, with TRBD1 identical over 7 bases. With V trimmed by 3 bases and J by 2 bases, 4 bases remained unmatched. Germline V lookup: CDR1 SGHAT, CDR2 FQDESV (reference sequence). The length of the CDR3 is 14 residues. The CDR3 is CASSLTGKAYEQYF. CDR3 DNA: TGTGCCAGCAGCTTGACAGGGAAGGCCTACGAGCAGTACTTC.

The chain is built from TRBV10-3 and TRBJ2-4; 8 nucleotides line up with TRBD2. Trimming took 0 bases from V and 8 from J; bases not matched to a gene: 3. The germline V gene encodes CDR1 ENHRY and CDR2 SYGVKD. CDR3 length equals 14 residues. In nucleotides, the CDR3 is TGTGCCATCAGTGAGTCGCGGGGGGCGGACATTCAGTACTTC. It codes for CAISESRGADIQYF.

This clone was counted only a few times. This rearrangement joins TRBV7-3 to TRBJ2-1, with unresolved D. The V gene's germline CDR1 is SGHTA and CDR2 FQGTGA. The CDR3 extends over 12 amino acids. V dropped 2 bases and J dropped 9 bases, with 8 bases sitting between them. The CDR3 loop reads CASSLVLGEQFF. In nucleotides, the CDR3 is TGTGCCAGCAGCTTAGTGCTCGGTGAGCAGTTCTTC.

With respect to this clone: One end of the junction fails to match germline, which may point to a read error. V gene TRBV7-7 combines with J gene TRBJ2-1; 8 bases map to TRBD1. The CDR3 covers 14 residues. Per the germline V gene, CDR1 is SSHAT and CDR2 is FNYEAQ (reference sequence). The CDR3 bases are TGTGCTAGCAGCCCAACGGGGACAGGTGATGAGCAGTTCTTC. The encoded protein is CASSPTGTGDEQFF.

The chain links TRBV19 to TRBJ2-1; a weak D match, TRBD1 (6 bases). V shed 5 bases and J shed 2 bases, with 19 bases lying between them. This CDR3 region has 17 residues. From germline, CDR1 is LNHDA and CDR2 SQIVND (reference sequence). CDR3 sequence reads: CASSPGKEGVPYNEQFF. The CDR3 bases are TGTGCCAGTAGTCCCGGGAAAGAGGGGGTCCCCTACAATGAGCAGTTCTTC.

The rearrangement joins TRBV9 to TRBJ2-6, with a weak D call TRBD2 (6 bases). This CDR3 has 14 residues. Trimming stripped 0 bases from V and 9 bases from J, with 10 bases between. The germline V gene has CDR1 SGDLS and CDR2 YYNGEE. CDR3 protein: CASSVVAGINVLTF. The CDR3 nucleotides read TGTGCCAGCAGCGTAGTTGCGGGGATCAACGTCCTGACTTTC.

This CDR3 reads CSARGGGAIYF. In DNA form, the CDR3 reads TGCAGTGCTAGAGGCGGGGGAGCCATATATTTT. The chain joins TRBV20-1 to TRBJ1-3; D is possibly TRBD1 (5 bases). From germline, CDR1 is DFQATT and CDR2 SNEGSKA (reference sequence). The CDR3 is made up of 11 amino acids. V was shortened by 1 base and J by 11 bases, with 9 bases between the two germline ends.

This chain connects TRBV6-2 or TRBV6-3 to TRBJ1-1; D is possibly TRBD1 (6 bases). The CDR3 covers 15 residues. V lost 1 base and J 1 base, leaving 10 bases between the germline ends. Germline-derived CDR1 and CDR2 are MNHEY and SVGEGT. The CDR3 reads CASSYFQQGNTEAFF. CDR3 bases: TGTGCCAGCAGTTACTTCCAACAGGGGAACACTGAAGCTTTCTTT.

This clone was observed a handful of times. The gene calls are TRBV30 and TRBJ1-1; D possibly corresponds to TRBD1 (5 bases). V lost 2 bases and J 4 bases, leaving 17 bases between the germline ends. This CDR3 has 15 residues. Per the germline V gene, CDR1 is GTSNPN and CDR2 is SVGIG (reference sequence). The CDR3 nucleotides are TGTGCCTGGAGTAGGGTAGGGGTCTCGGGCACTGAAGCTTTCTTT. It encodes CAWSRVGVSGTEAFF.

This chain links TRBV11-3 with TRBJ2-3, with 9 nucleotides matching TRBD2. The trim removed 5 bases at V and 2 bases at J, leaving 8 bases unmatched. Germline V lookup: CDR1 SGHNT, CDR2 YENEEA. The CDR3 contains 16 residues. DNA of the CDR3: TGTGCCAGCAGCGTAGGGGCGGGAGGGGTCACAGATACGCAGTATTTT. Amino acid sequence: CASSVGAGGVTDTQYF.

The V gene is TRBV21-1, the J gene TRBJ1-5; TRBD1, the table's D call, was not compared with the DNA. TRBV21-1 is shown as a pseudogene. This CDR3 is 16 amino acids long. CDR3 sequence (DNA): TGTGCCAGCAGCAGATTCCCAGGGCTTAGCAATCAGCCCCAGCATTTT. This codes for CASSRFPGLSNQPQHF.

The chain links TRBV6-5 to TRBJ1-6; TRBD1 aligns across 9 bases. Germline CDR1 MNHEY, CDR2 SVGAGI. V gave up 8 bases and J gave up 5 bases; unmatched junction bases: 4. There are 14 residues in the CDR3. The chain's CDR3 is CASPGTGNNSPLHF. CDR3 nucleotide sequence: TGTGCCAGCCCTGGGACAGGGAATAATTCACCCCTCCACTTT.

This clone is a singleton in its sample. V gene TRBV18 combines with J gene TRBJ1-1; D remains unclear. The CDR3 loop spans 12 amino acids. The V gene's germline CDR1 is KGHSH and CDR2 LQKENI. Deletions cut 3 bases from V and 8 bases from J, with 10 bases between. Here the CDR3 reads CASSPSATEAFF. CDR3 coding DNA: TGTGCCAGCTCACCCTCTGCGACAGAAGCTTTCTTT.

The chain recombines TRBV25-1 with TRBJ2-6, with D uncertain. The CDR3 runs 16 residues. Germline V gene lookup returns CDR1 MGHDK and CDR2 SYGVNS. V was cut by 0 bases and J by 0 bases, with 6 bases left in between. The CDR3 DNA reads TGTGCCAGCAGTGAATATATCCCCTCTGGGGCCAACGTCCTGACTTTC. Protein sequence: CASSEYIPSGANVLTF.

This chain uses TRBV5-1 with TRBJ2-6; D uncertain. The V gene lost 6 bases and the J gene lost 0 bases, with 10 bases spanning the gap. The germline V gene encodes CDR1 SGHRS and CDR2 YFSETQ. The CDR3 has 15 residues. This CDR3 reads CASNFPVSGANVLTF. The CDR3 nucleotides are TGCGCCAGCAACTTTCCGGTCTCTGGGGCCAACGTCCTGACTTTC.